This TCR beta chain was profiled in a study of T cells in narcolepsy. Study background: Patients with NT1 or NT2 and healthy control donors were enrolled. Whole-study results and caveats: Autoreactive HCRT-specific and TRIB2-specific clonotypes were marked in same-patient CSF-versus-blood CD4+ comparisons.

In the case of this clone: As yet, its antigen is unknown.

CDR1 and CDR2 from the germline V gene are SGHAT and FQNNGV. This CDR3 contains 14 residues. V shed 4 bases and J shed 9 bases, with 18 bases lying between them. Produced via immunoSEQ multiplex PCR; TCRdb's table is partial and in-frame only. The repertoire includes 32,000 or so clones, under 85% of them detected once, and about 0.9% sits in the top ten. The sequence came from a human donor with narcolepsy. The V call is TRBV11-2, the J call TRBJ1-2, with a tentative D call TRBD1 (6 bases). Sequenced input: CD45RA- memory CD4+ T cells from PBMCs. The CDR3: CASSSELTGNRYTF. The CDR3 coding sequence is TGTGCCAGCAGCTCTGAGCTTACAGGGAATCGCTACACCTTC. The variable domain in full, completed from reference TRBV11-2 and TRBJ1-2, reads EAGVAQSPRYKIIEKRQSVAFWCNPISGHATLYWYQQILGQGPKLLIQFQNNGVVDDSQLPKDRFSAERLKGVDSTLKIQPAKLEDSAVYLCASSSELTGNRYTFGSGTRLTVV.